This is a list of T cell receptor beta chains from one sample in a study of CD8+ T cells in alopecia areata. Data came from immunoSEQ multiplex PCR; TCRdb stores just in-frame clones and leaves some out. The sample has tens of thousands of clones; around 46% are singletons. The sample in question was CD8+ T cells sorted from blood, obtained between weeks 36 and 40, from a patient treated with tofacitinib. These receptors were collected from a human donor with alopecia areata. Each CDR3 is given with its conserved first and last residue. Each record gives: D gene, J gene, V gene, CDR3 length, clone size, CDR3 protein, CDR3 DNA. A D gene is named only where the DNA matches it firmly. Expanded clones are given a class, and other clones once, few, many or no size at all.

d_gene: -
j_gene: TRBJ2-7
v_gene: TRBV6-5
len: 13
abundance: few
CDR3aa: CASYGRSSYEQYF
CDR3nt: TGTGCCAGCTATGGACGCAGCTCCTACGAGCAGTACTTC

d_gene: TRBD2
j_gene: TRBJ2-3
v_gene: TRBV9
len: 17
abundance: few
CDR3aa: CASRGSGSGIETDTQYF
CDR3nt: TGTGCCAGCAGGGGGTCTGGTAGCGGGATTGAAACAGATACGCAGTATTTT

d_gene: -
j_gene: TRBJ2-7
v_gene: TRBV29-1
len: 13
abundance: -
CDR3aa: CSAAPRGTGEQYF
CDR3nt: TGCAGCGCCGCGCCCCGGGGAACGGGCGAGCAGTACTTC

d_gene: -
j_gene: TRBJ2-7
v_gene: TRBV21-1
len: 13
abundance: -
CDR3aa: CASSSRSRAEQYF
CDR3nt: TGTGCCAGCAGCAGCCGGTCGCGGGCCGAGCAGTACTTC

d_gene: -
j_gene: TRBJ2-1
v_gene: TRBV6-5
len: 16
abundance: -
CDR3aa: CASSYSGLARGNEQFF
CDR3nt: TGTGCCAGCAGTTACTCGGGGCTAGCACGAGGCAATGAGCAGTTCTTC

d_gene: -
j_gene: TRBJ1-4
v_gene: TRBV18
len: 14
abundance: few
CDR3aa: CASSGIGADEKLFF
CDR3nt: TGTGCCAGCTCAGGCATCGGGGCGGATGAAAAACTGTTTTTT

d_gene: -
j_gene: TRBJ1-5
v_gene: TRBV28
len: 15
abundance: -
CDR3aa: CASSTTWGSNQPQHF
CDR3nt: TGTGCCAGCAGTACGACGTGGGGGAGCAATCAGCCCCAGCATTTT

d_gene: -
j_gene: TRBJ2-7
v_gene: TRBV4-1
len: 14
abundance: few
CDR3aa: CASSQVLASYEQYF
CDR3nt: TGCGCCAGCAGCCAAGTGCTAGCAAGTTACGAGCAGTACTTC

d_gene: -
j_gene: TRBJ2-7
v_gene: TRBV5-1
len: 14
abundance: -
CDR3aa: CASSGGTASYEQYF
CDR3nt: TGCGCCAGCAGCGGCGGGACGGCGTCCTACGAGCAGTACTTC

d_gene: -
j_gene: TRBJ1-5
v_gene: TRBV19
len: 15
abundance: -
CDR3aa: CASNNGEGANQPQHF
CDR3nt: TGTGCCAGTAACAACGGGGAGGGAGCAAATCAGCCCCAGCATTTT

d_gene: TRBD2
j_gene: TRBJ2-7
v_gene: TRBV29-1
len: 13
abundance: few
CDR3aa: CSVEGGRAYEQYF
CDR3nt: TGCAGCGTTGAAGGCGGGAGGGCCTACGAGCAGTACTTC

d_gene: -
j_gene: TRBJ2-7
v_gene: TRBV7-2
len: 16
abundance: -
CDR3aa: CASSLRGRGSSYEQYF
CDR3nt: TGTGCCAGCAGCTTACGTGGTCGCGGAAGCTCCTACGAGCAGTACTTC

d_gene: -
j_gene: TRBJ2-1
v_gene: TRBV29-1
len: 14
abundance: -
CDR3aa: CSVEGSRTYNEQFF
CDR3nt: TGCAGCGTTGAAGGAAGCAGGACATACAATGAGCAGTTCTTC

d_gene: -
j_gene: TRBJ2-7
v_gene: TRBV7-2
len: 13
abundance: -
CDR3aa: CASSLGNVYEQYF
CDR3nt: TGTGCCAGCAGCTTAGGTAACGTCTACGAGCAGTACTTC

d_gene: -
j_gene: TRBJ2-5
v_gene: TRBV11-2
len: 14
abundance: -
CDR3aa: CASSLGRWVETQYF
CDR3nt: TGTGCCAGCAGCTTAGGGCGTTGGGTCGAGACCCAGTACTTC

d_gene: -
j_gene: TRBJ2-5
v_gene: TRBV6-5
len: 11
abundance: -
CDR3aa: CASGFRDGCYF
CDR3nt: TGTGCCAGCGGATTCCGGGACGGCTGCTACTTC

d_gene: -
j_gene: TRBJ2-1
v_gene: TRBV7-8
len: 14
abundance: -
CDR3aa: CASSDRARYNEQFF
CDR3nt: TGTGCCAGCAGCGACCGGGCCCGATACAATGAGCAGTTCTTC

d_gene: TRBD2
j_gene: TRBJ2-1
v_gene: TRBV4-1
len: 14
abundance: -
CDR3aa: CASSQGWAGDEQFF
CDR3nt: TGCGCCAGCAGCCAAGGTTGGGCGGGGGATGAGCAGTTCTTC

d_gene: TRBD1
j_gene: TRBJ2-1
v_gene: TRBV18
len: 15
abundance: -
CDR3aa: CASSPDRGSYNEQFF
CDR3nt: TGTGCCAGCTCACCAGACAGGGGATCCTACAATGAGCAGTTCTTC

d_gene: TRBD1
j_gene: TRBJ2-7
v_gene: TRBV25-1
len: 15
abundance: -
CDR3aa: CASGGTGTGTYEQYF
CDR3nt: TGTGCCAGCGGAGGAACCGGGACAGGAACCTACGAGCAGTACTTC

d_gene: TRBD2
j_gene: TRBJ2-5
v_gene: TRBV7-9
len: 16
abundance: -
CDR3aa: CASSMTSGRAYETQYF
CDR3nt: TGTGCCAGCAGCATGACTAGCGGGAGGGCCTATGAGACCCAGTACTTC

d_gene: -
j_gene: TRBJ2-5
v_gene: TRBV12-5
len: 12
abundance: -
CDR3aa: CASGSTIETQYF
CDR3nt: TGTGCTAGTGGTTCCACGATCGAGACCCAGTACTTC

d_gene: TRBD1
j_gene: TRBJ1-1
v_gene: TRBV7-9
len: 14
abundance: -
CDR3aa: CASSLGTGRTEAFF
CDR3nt: TGTGCCAGCAGCCTGGGGACAGGGCGGACTGAAGCTTTCTTT

d_gene: TRBD2
j_gene: TRBJ2-7
v_gene: TRBV5-8
len: 14
abundance: few
CDR3aa: CASSLSSGNYEQYF
CDR3nt: TGTGCCAGCAGCTTATCTAGCGGGAACTACGAGCAGTACTTC

d_gene: -
j_gene: TRBJ2-5
v_gene: TRBV6-1
len: 15
abundance: -
CDR3aa: CASSASAGNQETQYF
CDR3nt: TGTGCCAGCAGTGCCTCCGCGGGAAACCAAGAGACCCAGTACTTC

d_gene: TRBD1
j_gene: TRBJ2-3
v_gene: TRBV10-3
len: 14
abundance: medium-sized
CDR3aa: CASSDGQDADTQYF
CDR3nt: TGTGCCAGCAGTGACGGACAGGACGCAGATACGCAGTATTTT

d_gene: -
j_gene: TRBJ2-1
v_gene: TRBV5-1
len: 15
abundance: -
CDR3aa: CASSLVVPQGNEQFF
CDR3nt: TGCGCCAGCAGCTTAGTCGTTCCGCAAGGGAATGAGCAGTTCTTC

d_gene: -
j_gene: TRBJ2-1
v_gene: TRBV6-1
len: 12
abundance: few
CDR3aa: CASKGPREDQFF
CDR3nt: TGTGCCAGCAAGGGACCGCGCGAAGACCAGTTCTTC

d_gene: -
j_gene: TRBJ2-7
v_gene: TRBV6-4
len: 14
abundance: -
CDR3aa: CASSPSRYAYEQYF
CDR3nt: TGTGCCAGCAGTCCATCGCGGTACGCCTACGAGCAGTACTTC

d_gene: -
j_gene: TRBJ2-7
v_gene: TRBV7-2
len: 10
abundance: -
CDR3aa: CASSFDEQYF
CDR3nt: TGTGCCAGCAGCTTCGACGAGCAGTACTTC

d_gene: -
j_gene: TRBJ2-7
v_gene: TRBV29-1
len: 14
abundance: -
CDR3aa: CSVGGPGEDNEQYF
CDR3nt: TGCAGCGTCGGGGGCCCAGGGGAAGATAACGAGCAGTACTTC

d_gene: TRBD1
j_gene: TRBJ2-7
v_gene: TRBV9
len: 15
abundance: -
CDR3aa: CASSAHRGVNYEQYF
CDR3nt: TGTGCCAGCAGCGCTCACAGGGGGGTTAACTACGAGCAGTACTTC

d_gene: -
j_gene: TRBJ1-2
v_gene: TRBV29-1
len: 14
abundance: few
CDR3aa: CSVEDWGAPYGYTF
CDR3nt: TGCAGCGTTGAAGATTGGGGGGCGCCCTATGGCTACACCTTC

d_gene: -
j_gene: TRBJ2-1
v_gene: TRBV7-8
len: 12
abundance: -
CDR3aa: CASREGSNEQFF
CDR3nt: TGTGCCAGCAGGGAGGGGAGCAATGAGCAGTTCTTC

d_gene: TRBD2
j_gene: TRBJ2-2
v_gene: TRBV4-1
len: 16
abundance: few
CDR3aa: CASSQRAGGFAGELFF
CDR3nt: TGCGCCAGCAGCCAAAGAGCGGGAGGGTTTGCCGGGGAGCTGTTTTTT

d_gene: TRBD2
j_gene: TRBJ2-1
v_gene: TRBV10-3
len: 13
abundance: many
CDR3aa: CAISESEREGKFF
CDR3nt: TGTGCCATCAGTGAGTCAGAGCGGGAGGGTAAGTTCTTC

d_gene: -
j_gene: TRBJ1-1
v_gene: TRBV4-3
len: 13
abundance: -
CDR3aa: CASSQDLNTEAFF
CDR3nt: TGCGCCAGCAGCCAAGACCTGAACACTGAAGCTTTCTTT